This TCR beta chain was sequenced during a study of T cells expressing NK-cell markers. For this clonotype: Its antigen remains unknown.

No DNA is given; TCRdb re-called the 5' RACE reads and lists each CDR3 protein once. In all, the sample yields 550,000 to 600,000 distinct CDR3 sequences. The length of the CDR3 is 14 residues. Looked up from germline, CDR1 is MDHEN and CDR2 is SYDVKM. Findings of the study overall: Specificity for HCMV among expanded NKG2C+ T cell clones was not established. CD8+ T cells in 5 to 7 donors included dominant NKG2C+ clonotypes at 1.0-7.0%.

This chain links TRBV28 with TRBJ2-3; the TCRdb call, TRBD2, lacks DNA for checking. The clonotype originates from a man between 18 and 29 years old in good health. The sequenced sample consisted of blood T cells: a sorted CD56 or NKG2C T cell subset, CD4+ or CD8+ T cells, or bulk PBMC T cells (not recorded which). CDR3 loop: CASSLVGVTDTQYF.